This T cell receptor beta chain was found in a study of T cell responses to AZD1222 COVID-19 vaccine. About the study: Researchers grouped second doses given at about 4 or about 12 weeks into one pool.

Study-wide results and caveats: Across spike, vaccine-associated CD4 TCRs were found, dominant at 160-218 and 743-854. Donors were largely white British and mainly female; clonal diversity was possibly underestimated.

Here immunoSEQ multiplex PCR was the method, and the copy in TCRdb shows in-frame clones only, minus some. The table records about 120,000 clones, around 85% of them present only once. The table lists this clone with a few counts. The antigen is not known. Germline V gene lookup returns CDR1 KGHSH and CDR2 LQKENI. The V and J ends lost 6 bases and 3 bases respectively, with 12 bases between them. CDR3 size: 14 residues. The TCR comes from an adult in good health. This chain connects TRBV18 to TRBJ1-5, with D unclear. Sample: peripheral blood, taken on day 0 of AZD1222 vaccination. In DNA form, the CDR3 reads TGTGCCAGCTCCCCCGACCTTACCAATCAGCCCCAGCATTTT. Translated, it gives CASSPDLTNQPQHF.